The clone carrying this T cell receptor beta chain has more than one count but fewer than ten. TCRdb re-analysed the reads in MiXCR, keeping a single row per CDR3 protein. The repertoire holds about 240,000 distinct CDR3 sequences, 25% to 30% seen once, with almost 7.5% in the top ten. The data were obtained in a study of kidney transplant recipient with SARS-CoV-2 infection. Germline V gives CDR1 KGHDR, CDR2 SFDVKD. The CDR3 consists of 15 residues. V lost 4 bases to trimming and J lost 2 bases, with 13 bases between them. The rearrangement joins TRBV24-1 to TRBJ2-5; a weak D match, TRBD2 (6 bases). Sample: a blood sample, taken at baseline and on day 111 from a kidney transplant recipient. The clonotype originates from a male patient between 25 and 39 years old who had COVID-19 and was a kidney transplant recipient. The graft donor may be the source of some T cells. CDR3 nucleotides: TGTGCCACCAGTGAACCCCTGGGGACTCAAGAGACCCAGTACTTC. Translation: CATSEPLGTQETQYF.